These 13 T cell receptor beta chains came from one sample sequenced in a study of cytomegalovirus exposure and HLA in healthy donors. The PCR was carried out with 60 Vbeta primers and 13 Jbeta primers. Sequencing used immunoSEQ multiplex PCR; TCRdb keeps in-frame clones, though not all of them. The listing records about 83,000 clones. Sequencing was performed on PBMCs. Every receptor here comes from a man between 18 and 35 years old in good health and CMV-seropositive.

This chain joins TRBV5-6 and TRBJ1-2, with TRBD1 matching over 7 bases. Per germline, CDR1 SGHDT and CDR2 YYEEEE. CDR3 length: 14 amino acids. V shed 2 bases, J shed 0 bases, and the junction held 1 base outside the gene matches. CDR3 in DNA: TGTGCCAGCAGCTTAGGACAGGCTAACTATGGCTACACCTTC. This gives the protein CASSLGQANYGYTF. Together with reference TRBV5-6 and TRBJ1-2, the CDR3 gives the full variable domain: DAGVTQSPTHLIKTRGQQVTLRCSPKSGHDTVSWYQQALGQGPQFIFQYYEEEERQRGNFPDRFSGHQFPNYSSELNVNALLLGDSALYLCASSLGQANYGYTFGSGTRLTVV.

V usage is TRBV5-6 and J usage is TRBJ2-7; TRBD2 agrees at 11 bases. V was pared by 0 bases and J by 7 bases, with 0 bases of the junction left unmatched. CDR3 length: 13 residues. The V gene's germline CDR1 is SGHDT and CDR2 YYEEEE. The CDR3 region is CASSLGLAGEQYF. The CDR3 DNA follows: TGTGCCAGCAGCTTGGGACTAGCGGGAGAGCAGTACTTC. The whole variable domain, remainder taken from reference TRBV5-6 and TRBJ2-7, is DAGVTQSPTHLIKTRGQQVTLRCSPKSGHDTVSWYQQALGQGPQFIFQYYEEEERQRGNFPDRFSGHQFPNYSSELNVNALLLGDSALYLCASSLGLAGEQYFGPGTRLTVT.

The V call is TRBV5-6, the J call TRBJ1-4, with 11 bases that match TRBD1. Trimming at V came to 1 base and at J to 5 bases, leaving 4 bases not matched to a gene. This CDR3 has 16 amino acids. CDR1 is SGHDT, CDR2 YYEEEE, per germline. CDR3 nucleotide sequence: TGTGCCAGCAGCTTGAGGACAGGGGGCCCCAATGAAAAACTGTTTTTT. Protein product: CASSLRTGGPNEKLFF.

The CDR3 bases are TGTGCCAGCAGCTTGGCCGTAGCTAGCGGGGACACCGGGGAGCTGTTTTTT. Amino acid sequence: CASSLAVASGDTGELFF. V gene TRBV5-4 combines with J gene TRBJ2-2; 9 bases are a match to TRBD2. CDR1 is SGHNT, CDR2 YYREEE, per germline (reference sequence). Unmatched junction bases numbered 6, after V lost 0 bases and J lost 3 bases. The CDR3 runs to 17 residues.

This chain connects TRBV4-2 to TRBJ2-7; D is unresolved. Per germline, CDR1 LGHNA and CDR2 YNFKEQ. V lost 2 bases to trimming and J lost 3 bases, with 17 bases between them. The CDR3 has 16 residues. The CDR3 nucleotides read TGTGCCAGCAGCCAACTCTTAGCCCGGAGATTCTACGAGCAGTACTTC. This encodes CASSQLLARRFYEQYF.

The chain is built from TRBV19 and TRBJ2-5, with 11 bases aligning to TRBD1. J lost 2 bases, V lost 3 bases, and 8 bases had no gene match. This CDR3 comprises 17 residues. Germline loops: CDR1 LNHDA, CDR2 SQIVND (reference sequence). The CDR3 DNA follows: TGTGCCAGTAGTATGTTTGGACAGGGGGCCTTACAAGAGACCCAGTACTTC. Residues: CASSMFGQGALQETQYF.

The chain is built from TRBV5-1 and TRBJ2-1; 9 nucleotides match TRBD1. Germline CDR1 SGHRS, CDR2 YFSETQ. With 6 bases clipped from V and 4 bases from J, the junction kept 2 bases outside the gene matches. The CDR3 is made up of 13 amino acids. CDR3 DNA sequence: TGCGCCAGCAAGGGACAGGGATACAATGAGCAGTTCTTC. Translated: CASKGQGYNEQFF.

The chain carries TRBV9 and TRBJ2-5, with TRBD1 as a possible D gene (5 bases). Deletions cut 3 bases from V and 4 bases from J, with 16 bases between. The CDR3 has 15 residues. The germline V gene encodes CDR1 SGDLS and CDR2 YYNGEE. CDR3 DNA: TGTGCCAGCAGCGGAGGTTGGGCAAGGGGAGAGACCCAGTACTTC. This codes for CASSGGWARGETQYF.

The CDR3 nucleotides are TGTGCCAGCAGCGAGAGGGCCGGATATAACTATGGCTACACCTTC. Protein sequence: CASSERAGYNYGYTF. The chain uses TRBV7-9 and TRBJ1-2, with unresolved D. Deletions cut 5 bases from V and 1 base from J, with 14 bases between. The CDR3 runs to 15 residues. Germline CDR1 and CDR2: SEHNR and FQNEAQ (reference sequence). The variable domain in full, with the rest retrieved from reference TRBV7-9 and TRBJ1-2, is DTGVSQNPRHKITKRGQNVTFRCDPISEHNRLYWYRQTLGQGPEFLTYFQNEAQLEKSRLLSDRFSAERPKGSFSTLEIQRTEQGDSAMYLCASSERAGYNYGYTFGSGTRLTVV.

This chain joins TRBV4-2 and TRBJ1-2; D uncertain. V dropped 0 bases and J dropped 4 bases, with 12 bases sitting between them. The CDR3 has 15 amino acids. Germline CDR1 reads LGHNA; CDR2 reads YNFKEQ. CDR3 in DNA: TGTGCCAGCAGCCAAGATCCCGCAAGGAGCTATGGCTACACCTTC. Translated, it gives CASSQDPARSYGYTF.

This chain uses TRBV15 with TRBJ2-4; TRBD1 matches at 7 bases. The CDR3 consists of 15 residues. Looked up from germline, CDR1 is LNHNV and CDR2 is YYDKDF (reference sequence). V lost 4 bases and J lost 6; bases outside the gene matches: 9. CDR3 region: CATSKYRGPVNIQYF. CDR3 DNA: TGTGCCACCAGCAAATACAGGGGACCGGTAAACATTCAGTACTTC.

CDR3 in DNA: TGTGCCAGCTCACAACGCCCCAAACAGGGTAATGAAAAACTGTTTTTT. It translates to CASSQRPKQGNEKLFF. The chain recombines TRBV18 with TRBJ1-4; D is perhaps TRBD1 (6 bases). The germline V gene has CDR1 KGHSH and CDR2 LQKENI. V was shortened by 4 bases and J by 4 bases, with 16 bases between the two germline ends. The CDR3 is 16 amino acids.

This chain uses TRBV5-6 with TRBJ1-2; 7 nucleotides line up with TRBD1. The CDR3 spans 13 residues. CDR1 is SGHDT and CDR2 is YYEEEE in the germline V gene. V dropped 4 bases and J dropped 6; count of bases not matched to a gene: 6. The CDR3, as DNA: TGTGCCAGCAGCGTAATAGGGGGCGATGGCTACACCTTC. Amino acid sequence: CASSVIGGDGYTF. Supplemented by reference TRBV5-6 and TRBJ1-2, the full variable domain reads DAGVTQSPTHLIKTRGQQVTLRCSPKSGHDTVSWYQQALGQGPQFIFQYYEEEERQRGNFPDRFSGHQFPNYSSELNVNALLLGDSALYLCASSVIGGDGYTFGSGTRLTVV.